This TCR beta chain derives from a study of T-cell reconstitution after alpha-beta-depleted transplantation in children. For TCRbeta, the library was prepared with unique molecular identifiers. TCRdb passed the PCR reads through MiXCR, listing each CDR3 protein once. This table has a few hundred thousand distinct CDR3 sequences, 15% to 20% appearing once. The germline gives CDR1 DFQATT, CDR2 SNEGSKA (reference sequence). The CDR3 consists of 12 residues. Trimming pared 1 base from V and 5 bases from J, leaving 6 bases between. This specimen consisted of PBMCs from the stem cell graft donor, obtained from the stem cell graft. This receptor was obtained from a human donor who donated a stem cell graft to a child with acute lymphoblastic leukemia. The chain links TRBV20-1 to TRBJ1-5; D gene ambiguous. CDR3 amino acids: CSARAGDQPQHF. CDR3 in DNA: TGCAGTGCTAGAGCCGGGGATCAGCCCCAGCATTTT.